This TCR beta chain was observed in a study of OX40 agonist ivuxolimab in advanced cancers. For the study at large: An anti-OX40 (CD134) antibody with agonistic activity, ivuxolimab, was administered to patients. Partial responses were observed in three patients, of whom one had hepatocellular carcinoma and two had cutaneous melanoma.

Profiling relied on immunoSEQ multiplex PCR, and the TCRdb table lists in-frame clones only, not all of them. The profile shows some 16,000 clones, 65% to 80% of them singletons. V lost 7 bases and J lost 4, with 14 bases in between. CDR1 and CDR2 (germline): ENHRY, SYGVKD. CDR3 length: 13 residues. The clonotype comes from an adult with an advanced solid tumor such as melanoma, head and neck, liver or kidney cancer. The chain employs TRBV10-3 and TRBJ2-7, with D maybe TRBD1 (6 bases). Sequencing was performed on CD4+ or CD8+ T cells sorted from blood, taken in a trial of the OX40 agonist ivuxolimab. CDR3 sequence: CAITEQGKYEQYF. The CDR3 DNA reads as TGTGCCATCACTGAACAGGGAAAGTACGAGCAGTACTTC.